These 28 T cell receptor beta chains share one sample of origin, sequenced in a study of human T cells and chemical hapten exposure. Stated time point: patch test 2, 6 weeks after DPC sensitization. Sample treatment: therapeutic diphenylcyclopropenone sensitization with weekly scalp DPC. TCRdb ran MiXCR on the RACE reads and lists one entry per CDR3 protein. The sample includes 140,000 or so distinct CDR3 sequences, around 11% of them seen just once. The starting material was whole blood, obtained in connection with sensitization to the hapten diphenylcyclopropenone (DPC). These receptor sequences come from a woman in her forties or fifties with alopecia areata. Some clones in this sample may be carry-over from other donors' samples.

This clonotype was recorded a few times. The rearrangement uses TRBV7-2 and TRBJ2-7, with 7 bases identical to TRBD2. V lost 1 base to trimming and J lost 1 base; unmatched junction nucleotides: 4. The CDR3 runs 15 residues. Germline values: CDR1 SGHTA, CDR2 FQGNSA. CDR3 DNA sequence: TGTGCCAGCAGCTTAGTACCGGGAGGATCCTACGAGCAGTACTTC. Its protein product is CASSLVPGGSYEQYF.

This clonotype was picked up a small number of times. V usage is TRBV7-9 and J usage is TRBJ2-7; TRBD1 matches at 7 bases. J was trimmed by 4 bases and V by 2 bases; bases with no gene match: 8. The germline gives CDR1 SEHNR, CDR2 FQNEAQ (reference sequence). The CDR3 contains 15 residues. The CDR3 reads CASSLLPGTVYEQYF. Here the CDR3 DNA reads TGTGCCAGCAGCTTACTCCCCGGGACAGTGTACGAGCAGTACTTC.

This clonotype came up many times. The J gene is TRBJ2-7, the V gene TRBV6-1, with 12 bases fitting TRBD2. Germline CDR1 MNHNS, CDR2 SASEGT. V lost 5 bases, J lost 2 bases, and 4 bases stayed unmatched. This CDR3 contains 15 residues. This CDR3 reads CASSQTSGSPYEQYF. The CDR3 DNA sequence: TGTGCCAGCAGTCAGACTAGCGGGAGTCCCTACGAGCAGTACTTC.

In its sample, this clonotype was seen a few times. The chain couples TRBV5-1 to TRBJ2-5; D might be TRBD1 or TRBD2, each matching 5 bases. Between the trimmed V and J ends, which lost 4 bases and 4 bases, there was a span of 11 bases. This CDR3 comprises 13 residues. Germline CDR1 reads SGHRS; CDR2 reads YFSETQ. CDR3 DNA sequence: TGCGCCAGCAGCCCAGGGACCGCAGAGACCCAGTACTTC. The encoded protein is CASSPGTAETQYF.

The chain carries TRBV20-1 and TRBJ1-6; D is unclear. V lost 5 bases, J lost 0 bases, and 8 bases lay in between. There are 14 residues in the CDR3. Germline values: CDR1 DFQATT, CDR2 SNEGSKA (reference sequence). The CDR3 loop reads CSAAGSSYNSPLHF. The DNA of the CDR3 is TGCAGTGCTGCCGGGAGCTCCTATAATTCACCCCTCCACTTT.

A few counts support this clonotype. The chain carries TRBV29-1 and TRBJ2-1, with 7 bases that match TRBD2. The V gene's germline CDR1 is SQVTM and CDR2 ANQGSEA. This CDR3 has 15 residues. J was trimmed by 7 bases and V by 4 bases; bases with no gene match: 13. The CDR3 sequence: CSVGTRGGSLNEQFF. CDR3 DNA: TGCAGCGTTGGGACTAGAGGCGGGAGTTTGAATGAGCAGTTCTTC.

In this sample, this clonotype turned up a few times. CDR3 loop: CASSPTMGSQSHTEAFF. The CDR3 DNA reads TGTGCCAGCAGTCCAACCATGGGATCCCAGTCTCACACTGAAGCTTTCTTT. The chain has TRBV12-3 or TRBV12-4 and TRBJ1-1; D remains ambiguous. The CDR3 spans 17 residues. Trimming stripped 5 bases from V and 3 bases from J, with 22 bases between.

The table lists this clonotype with many counts. The chain uses TRBV9 and TRBJ2-7; 10 nucleotides align to TRBD1. The germline gives CDR1 SGDLS, CDR2 YYNGEE. Trimming took 2 bases from V and 5 from J; bases not matched to a gene: 4. The CDR3 has 14 amino acids. Here the CDR3 DNA reads TGTGCCAGCAGCGTCGGGACAGGGGTCAACGAGCAGTACTTC. Its translation: CASSVGTGVNEQYF.

This clonotype was counted between two and nine times. V usage is TRBV7-2 and J usage is TRBJ2-7, with 7 bases lining up with TRBD1. This CDR3 comprises 15 residues. Germline assignment: CDR1 SGHTA and CDR2 FQGNSA. J was trimmed by 3 bases and V by 2 bases; bases with no gene match: 7. The CDR3 here is CASSLNGQAYYEQYF. The CDR3 coding sequence is TGTGCCAGCAGCTTAAATGGACAGGCCTACTACGAGCAGTACTTC.

This clonotype was recorded a few times. J is TRBJ2-1 and V is TRBV27; 7 nucleotides match TRBD2. The V segment lost 3 bases and the J segment 9 bases; nucleotides outside the gene matches: 5. The germline gives CDR1 MNHEY, CDR2 SMNVEV (reference sequence). CDR3 size: 13 residues. CDR3 sequence reads: CASSLGGSLEQFF. The DNA for the CDR3 is TGTGCCAGCAGTTTGGGGGGGAGTCTTGAGCAGTTCTTC.

In this sample, this clonotype turned up a few times. The V gene is TRBV30, the J gene TRBJ1-3, with D possibly TRBD1 on 5 matching bases. The CDR3 consists of 14 residues. Trimming left V 5 bases short and J 0 bases short, with 11 bases between. Germline-derived CDR1 and CDR2 are GTSNPN and SVGIG (reference sequence). The DNA for the CDR3 is TGTGCCTGGGAGGGGCGACACTCTGGAAACACCATATATTTT. This sequence encodes CAWEGRHSGNTIYF.

The chain employs TRBV9 and TRBJ2-1, with 12 bases that match TRBD2. Per germline, CDR1 SGDLS and CDR2 YYNGEE. CDR3 size: 16 residues. After removal of 0 bases from V and 3 bases from J, the junction contained 1 base not matched to a gene. The CDR3 sequence is CASSVATSGSYNEQFF. The CDR3 DNA reads TGTGCCAGCAGCGTAGCGACTAGCGGGAGCTACAATGAGCAGTTCTTC.

This chain uses TRBV4-3 with TRBJ1-2, with D hard to call. CDR3 length: 16 amino acids. Trimming shortened V by 0 bases and J by 2 bases, and 13 bases separated the two germline ends. Looked up from germline, CDR1 is LGHNA and CDR2 is YSLEER. CDR3 loop: CASSQDELGSNYGYTF. The CDR3 nucleotides are TGCGCCAGCAGCCAAGATGAGTTGGGGTCGAACTATGGCTACACCTTC.

The chain joins TRBV6-5 to TRBJ2-1; no clear D gene. This CDR3 contains 15 residues. CDR1 is MNHEY and CDR2 is SVGAGI in the germline V gene. Deletions cut 0 bases from V and 5 bases from J, with 11 bases between. In DNA, the CDR3 is TGTGCCAGCAGTTACTCGACCAATCCAAACAATGAGCAGTTCTTC. Translated, it gives CASSYSTNPNNEQFF.

This clonotype was seen repeatedly, ten times or more. The J gene is TRBJ2-2, the V gene TRBV11-1, with D unresolved. Germline loops: CDR1 SGHAT, CDR2 FQDESV (reference sequence). V was pared by 1 base and J by 4 bases, with 13 bases between. There are 16 residues in the CDR3. CDR3 in amino acids: CASSLVALHGTGELFF. The CDR3 bases are TGTGCCAGCAGCTTAGTGGCCCTCCACGGCACCGGGGAGCTGTTTTTT.

The table lists this clonotype with a few counts. The V and J genes are TRBV5-1 and TRBJ2-1, with 10 bases lining up with TRBD2. V was clipped by 3 bases and J by 10 bases; unmatched bases: 16. The germline gives CDR1 SGHRS, CDR2 YFSETQ. The CDR3 extends over 17 amino acids. In nucleotides, the CDR3 is TGCGCCAGCAGCTCCCCCAAGGGAGCGGGAGGGCCTGCAGAGCAGTTCTTC. This codes for CASSSPKGAGGPAEQFF.

This clonotype was seen a few times. The V call is TRBV5-6, the J call TRBJ1-5, with TRBD1 as a possible D gene (5 bases). The CDR3 extends over 16 amino acids. V lost 3 bases and J 0 bases, leaving 13 bases between the germline ends. The germline V gene encodes CDR1 SGHDT and CDR2 YYEEEE. CDR3 region: CASSYRQMHSNQPQHF. The CDR3 nucleotides are TGTGCCAGCAGCTATCGACAGATGCATAGCAATCAGCCCCAGCATTTT.

This clonotype was recorded at least ten times. The chain's CDR3 is CASSREAGTPVAASSYEQYF. CDR3 in DNA: TGTGCCAGCAGCCGAGAAGCCGGGACACCAGTAGCGGCTAGCTCCTACGAGCAGTACTTC. This sequence joins TRBV7-6 and TRBJ2-7; D may correspond to TRBD1 or TRBD2 (6 bases each). Between the trimmed V and J ends, which lost 5 bases and 0 bases, there was a span of 29 bases. This CDR3 is built from 20 residues. Germline V CDR1 and CDR2: SGHVS, FNYEAQ.

This clonotype was picked up many times. The J gene is TRBJ1-2, the V gene TRBV28; D perhaps matches TRBD1 (5 bases). The CDR3 sequence is 11 residues long. Germline lookup yields CDR1 MDHEN and CDR2 SYDVKM. V lost 6 bases to trimming and J lost 8 bases, with 10 bases between them. The CDR3: CASRQAWGYTF. CDR3 bases: TGTGCCAGCAGACAGGCCTGGGGCTACACCTTC.

This clonotype was seen only a few times. The chain uses TRBV10-3 and TRBJ2-5; TRBD1 aligns across 8 bases. Germline CDR1 reads ENHRY; CDR2 reads SYGVKD. Germline trimming cut 10 bases from V and 0 bases from J; bases unmatched to any gene: 10. The CDR3 contains 15 residues. The CDR3: CASGQGQRDQETQYF. CDR3 DNA: TGTGCCAGCGGACAGGGACAGAGGGACCAAGAGACCCAGTACTTC.

This clonotype is classed as medium-sized. V gene TRBV5-1 combines with J gene TRBJ2-1; D uncertain. The CDR3 sequence is 13 residues long. Looked up from germline, CDR1 is SGHRS and CDR2 is YFSETQ. V was pared by 1 base and J by 9 bases, with 11 bases between. The CDR3 is CASSLPPASEQFF. CDR3 coding DNA: TGCGCCAGCAGCTTGCCACCTGCTAGTGAGCAGTTCTTC.

This clonotype was detected ten times or more. This sequence joins TRBV15 and TRBJ2-1, with D tentatively TRBD1 (5 bases). The CDR3 length is 15 residues. The germline V and J ends were trimmed by 4 bases and 5 bases, with 15 bases remaining between them. Germline assignment: CDR1 LNHNV and CDR2 YYDKDF (reference sequence). The CDR3 region has the DNA TGTGCCACCAGCATCCCGACAGACCCGGACAATGAGCAGTTCTTC. Translation gives CATSIPTDPDNEQFF.

The chain links TRBV30 to TRBJ2-1, with 11 bases aligning to TRBD2. CDR1 GTSNPN and CDR2 SVGIG come from the germline V gene (reference sequence). The V and J ends lost 2 bases and 4 bases, in that order; junction bases with no gene match: 10. This CDR3 is built from 17 residues. CDR3 protein: CAWSPSGGLAAYNEQFF. CDR3 coding DNA: TGTGCCTGGAGTCCCTCGGGGGGACTAGCGGCATACAATGAGCAGTTCTTC. Full variable domain (rest looked up from reference TRBV30 and TRBJ2-1): SQTIHQWPATLVQPVGSPLSLECTVEGTSNPNLYWYRQAAGRGLQLLFYSVGIGQISSEVPQNLSASRPQDRQFILSSKKLLLSDSGFYLCAWSPSGGLAAYNEQFFGPGTRLTVL.

This chain uses TRBV2 with TRBJ2-7; 7 bases match TRBD2. V trimming: 3 bases; J trimming: 2 bases; junction bases outside the gene matches: 7. In germline, CDR1 is SNHLY, CDR2 FYNNEI. The CDR3 has 15 amino acids. The CDR3 sequence is CASSDTSAYPYEQYF. The CDR3, as DNA: TGTGCCAGCAGTGATACTAGCGCTTATCCCTACGAGCAGTACTTC.

This clonotype was recorded at least ten times. The V gene is TRBV20-1, the J gene TRBJ2-7; D is ambiguous. Trimming shortened V by 6 bases and J by 1 base, and 16 bases separated the two germline ends. Germline V gene sequence: CDR1 DFQATT, CDR2 SNEGSKA (reference sequence). The CDR3 is 14 amino acids. CDR3 sequence reads: CSARPERASYEQYF. The CDR3 DNA follows: TGCAGTGCCAGGCCGGAACGGGCGTCCTACGAGCAGTACTTC.

The table lists this clonotype with many counts. The genes are TRBV5-1 and TRBJ2-4; 9 bases are shared with TRBD1. The CDR3 covers 13 residues. CDR1 is SGHRS and CDR2 is YFSETQ in the germline V gene. V was pared by 4 bases and J by 6 bases, with 2 bases of the junction left unmatched. The CDR3 bases are TGCGCCAGCAGCCGGGACAGGGTAAACATTCAGTACTTC. It translates to CASSRDRVNIQYF.

This clonotype was observed a handful of times. The chain couples TRBV23-1 to TRBJ2-1; no definite D call. TRBV23-1 is annotated as an ORF whose role is uncertain. CDR3 length: 8 residues. The CDR3 region has the DNA TGCGGGGGCAATGAGCAGTTCTTC. Translated: CGGNEQFF.

This clonotype was observed many times. The chain couples TRBV2 to TRBJ2-3, with 7 bases lining up with TRBD2. The CDR3 runs to 15 residues. Per germline, CDR1 SNHLY and CDR2 FYNNEI. J gave up 3 bases and V 3 bases, and 6 bases lay outside the gene matches. This CDR3 reads CASSEWGGGTDTQYF. CDR3 nucleotides: TGTGCCAGCAGTGAGTGGGGGGGTGGTACAGATACGCAGTATTTT.